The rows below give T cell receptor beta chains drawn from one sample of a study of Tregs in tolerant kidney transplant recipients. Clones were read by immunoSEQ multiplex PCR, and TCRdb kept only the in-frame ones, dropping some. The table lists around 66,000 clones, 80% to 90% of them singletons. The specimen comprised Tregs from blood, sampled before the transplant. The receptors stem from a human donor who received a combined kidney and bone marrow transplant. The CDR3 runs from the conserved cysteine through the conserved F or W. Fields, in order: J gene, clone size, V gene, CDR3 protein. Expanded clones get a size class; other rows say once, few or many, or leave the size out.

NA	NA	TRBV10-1	CASSDGGGSTYEQYF
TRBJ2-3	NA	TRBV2	CASSELSLAGTFTDTQYF
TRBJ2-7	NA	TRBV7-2	CASRVKGTDSYEQYF
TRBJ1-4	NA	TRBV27	CASSNIGGSGEKLFF
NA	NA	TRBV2	CATKFGGSSYEQYF
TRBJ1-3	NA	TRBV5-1	CASSSGDTIYF
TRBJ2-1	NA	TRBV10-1	CASSDQRSSGVSYNEQFF
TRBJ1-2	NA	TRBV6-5	CASSADGNYGYTF
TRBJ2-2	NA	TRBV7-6	CASSLVGDTGELFF
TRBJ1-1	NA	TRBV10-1	CASSIQVNTEAFF
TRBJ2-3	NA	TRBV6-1	CASSEGLAGGTDTQYF
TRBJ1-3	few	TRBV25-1	CASSEFPGNTIYF
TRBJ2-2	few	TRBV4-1	CASSFRALNTGELFF
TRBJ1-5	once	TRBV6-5	CASSYSSAVLNQPQHF
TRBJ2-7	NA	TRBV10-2	CASSVRQGAQSYEQYF
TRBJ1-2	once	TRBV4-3	CASSQDLTGGWYGYTF
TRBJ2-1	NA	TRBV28	CASRASGSYNERFF
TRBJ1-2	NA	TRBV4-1	CASSHRPDRGQGYTF
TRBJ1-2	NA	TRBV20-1	CSANSYGYTF
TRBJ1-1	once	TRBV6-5	CASSYSSPRHSAFF
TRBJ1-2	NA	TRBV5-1	CASSSGQGHLTF
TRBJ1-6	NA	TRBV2	CASRDQWDSPLHF
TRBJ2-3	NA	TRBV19	CASSMAGGSTQYF
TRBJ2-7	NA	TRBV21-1	CASSKGKARGIYEQYF
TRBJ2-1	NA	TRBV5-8	CASSFVLTSGDYNEQFF
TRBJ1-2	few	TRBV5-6	CASSTIGREERYGYTF
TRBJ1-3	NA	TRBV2	CASSASSVGNTIYF
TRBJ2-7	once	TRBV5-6	CASSLRRGAYEQYF
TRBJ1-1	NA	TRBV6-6	CASSSGQGMYTEAFF
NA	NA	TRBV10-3	CAIREIGVYEQYF
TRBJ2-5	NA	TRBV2	CASSRVQETQYF
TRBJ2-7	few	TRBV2	CASSGVGQGAHEQYF
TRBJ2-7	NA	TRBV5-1	CASSLTVGGTYEQYF
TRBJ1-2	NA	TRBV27	CASSPSLGGGYTF
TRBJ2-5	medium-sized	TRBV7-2	CASSDPLAGRGETQYF
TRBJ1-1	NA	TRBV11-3	CASSLGGDTEAFF
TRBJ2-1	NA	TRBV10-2	CASSESGTSEHNEQFF
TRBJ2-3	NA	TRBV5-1	CASSGMGLALDTQYF
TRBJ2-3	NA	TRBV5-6	CASSFYDRPPSTDTQYF
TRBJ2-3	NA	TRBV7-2	CASSLSPGLAGDRTDTQYF
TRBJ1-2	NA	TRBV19	CASSGTGANYGYTF
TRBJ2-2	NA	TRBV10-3	CAISSGLAGTGELFF
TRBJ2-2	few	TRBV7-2	CASSLWGGTGELFF
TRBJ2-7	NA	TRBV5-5	CASSLAGTGNYEQYF
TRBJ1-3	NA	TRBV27	CASSPRDSSGNTIYF